The TCR beta chain under discussion was sequenced for a study of T cell responses to AZD1222 COVID-19 vaccine. The protocol was immunoSEQ multiplex PCR, while the TCRdb copy is restricted to in-frame clones and leaves out a portion. The table shows fewer than 120,000 clones, with roughly 92% occurring only once. This clone was recorded only once. The CDR3 has 15 amino acids. Germline CDR1 and CDR2: MNHEY and SVGAGI. V shed 2 bases, J shed 1 base, and the junction held 4 bases outside the gene matches. The TCR comes from an adult who received the AZD1222 COVID-19 vaccine. V is TRBV6-5 and J is TRBJ1-1; 7 nucleotides line up with TRBD1. The specimen comprised peripheral blood, sampled 28 days after the second AZD1222 dose. The CDR3 protein is CASSYRDSQNTEAFF. The CDR3 nucleotides read TGTGCCAGCAGTTACCGGGACAGTCAGAACACTGAAGCTTTCTTT.